One and the same sample provided the 4 T cell receptor beta chains below, sequenced in a study of blood T cell repertoires in COVID-19. This table comes from immunoSEQ multiplex PCR, and its TCRdb copy is limited to in-frame clones, with some not included. In the table there are 150,000 to 200,000 clones, 84% of which are singletons. The sequencing sample was made of peripheral blood. These receptors all stem from a man younger than 30 with active or convalescent COVID-19.

V is TRBV4-3 and J is TRBJ2-1, with 9 bases matching TRBD2. This CDR3 comprises 17 residues. CDR1 and CDR2 from the germline V gene are LGHNA and YSLEER. After removal of 0 bases from V and 8 bases from J, the junction contained 11 bases not matched to a gene. The CDR3: CASSQDNVAGVWDEQFF. The CDR3, as DNA: TGCGCCAGCAGCCAAGATAACGTAGCGGGAGTATGGGATGAGCAGTTCTTC.

The chain couples TRBV27 to TRBJ1-4, with D perhaps TRBD1 (6 bases). Germline V gives CDR1 MNHEY, CDR2 SMNVEV (reference sequence). This CDR3 comprises 15 residues. The V end was cut by 2 bases, the J end by 7 bases, with 14 bases between. This CDR3 is CASSLTGSYGEKLFF. The CDR3 bases are TGTGCCAGCAGTTTAACAGGGTCATATGGTGAAAAACTGTTTTTT.

The V gene is TRBV29-1, the J gene TRBJ2-7; tentatively, D is TRBD2 (7 bases). CDR3 length: 13 residues. Germline CDR1 SQVTM, CDR2 ANQGSEA. V lost 7 bases to trimming and J lost 7 bases, with 20 bases between them. For the CDR3, the DNA is TGCAGCGCCCGAGAGGGGGTGCGGGGGGAGCAGTACTTC. It codes for CSAREGVRGEQYF.

This chain connects TRBV6-1 to TRBJ1-4; 10 bases agree with TRBD1. This CDR3 spans 18 amino acids. The germline gives CDR1 MNHNS, CDR2 SASEGT. The junction had 9 bases not matched to a gene; V was cut back by 0 bases and J by 5 bases. The CDR3 sequence is CASSEARDRGRGNEKLFF. The CDR3 DNA follows: TGTGCCAGCAGTGAAGCCCGGGACAGGGGTCGGGGGAATGAAAAACTGTTTTTT.